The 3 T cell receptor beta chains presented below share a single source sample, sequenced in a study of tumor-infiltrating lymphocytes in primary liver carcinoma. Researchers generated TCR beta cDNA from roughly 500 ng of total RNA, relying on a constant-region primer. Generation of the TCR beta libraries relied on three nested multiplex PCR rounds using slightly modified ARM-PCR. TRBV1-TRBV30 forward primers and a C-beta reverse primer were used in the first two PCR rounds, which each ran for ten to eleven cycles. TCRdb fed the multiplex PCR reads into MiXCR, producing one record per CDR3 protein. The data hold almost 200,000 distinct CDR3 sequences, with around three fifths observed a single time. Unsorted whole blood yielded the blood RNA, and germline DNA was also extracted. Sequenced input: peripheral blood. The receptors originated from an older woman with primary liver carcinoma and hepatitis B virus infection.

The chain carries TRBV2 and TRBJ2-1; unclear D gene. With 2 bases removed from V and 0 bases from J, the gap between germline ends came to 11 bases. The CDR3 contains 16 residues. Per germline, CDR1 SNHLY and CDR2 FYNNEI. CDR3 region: CASSETEPSSYNEQFF. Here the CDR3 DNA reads TGTGCCAGCAGTGAAACGGAGCCAAGCTCCTACAATGAGCAGTTCTTC. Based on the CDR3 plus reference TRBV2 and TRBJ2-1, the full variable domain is EPEVTQTPSHQVTQMGQEVILRCVPISNHLYFYWYRQILGQKVEFLVSFYNNEISEKSEIFDDQFSVERPDGSNFTLKIRSTKLEDSAMYFCASSETEPSSYNEQFFGPGTRLTVL.

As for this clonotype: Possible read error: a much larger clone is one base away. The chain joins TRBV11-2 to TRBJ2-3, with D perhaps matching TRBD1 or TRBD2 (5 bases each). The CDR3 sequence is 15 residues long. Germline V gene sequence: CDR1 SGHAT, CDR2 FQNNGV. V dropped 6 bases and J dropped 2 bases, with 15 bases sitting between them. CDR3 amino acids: CASRYSGQHTDTQYF. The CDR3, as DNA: TGTGCCAGCAGATACTCGGGGCAGCACACAGATACGCAGTATTTT.

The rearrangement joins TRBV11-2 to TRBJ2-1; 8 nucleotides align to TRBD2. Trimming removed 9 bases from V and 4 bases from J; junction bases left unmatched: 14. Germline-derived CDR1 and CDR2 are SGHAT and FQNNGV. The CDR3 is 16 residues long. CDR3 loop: CASSPDGVAGYNEQFF. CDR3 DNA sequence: TGTGCCAGTAGCCCCGATGGGGTAGCGGGGTACAATGAGCAGTTCTTC.